Shown below are 5 T cell receptor beta chains from a single sample sequenced in a study of blood T cells in healthy people across ages. PCR was performed a second time for roughly 7 to 11 cycles using a sample-barcoded 5' primer and a J-beta primer mix. TCRdb ran MiXCR on the 5' RACE reads and lists one entry per CDR3 protein. The sample includes some 760,000 distinct CDR3 sequences, more than 20% of them seen just once. The data also belong to a second study, concerning T cells of mothers and their children.

The sequenced sample consisted of blood. The origin of the receptors is a boy aged 5-17 years in good health.

This clonotype came up a few times. The rearrangement links TRBV20-1 to TRBJ1-2; unclear D gene. Between the trimmed V and J ends, which lost 5 bases and 7 bases, there was a span of 11 bases. This CDR3 is 11 amino acids long. Germline V gives CDR1 DFQATT, CDR2 SNEGSKA (reference sequence). The CDR3 sequence: CSAQREPGYTF. The CDR3 DNA reads TGCAGTGCTCAAAGGGAACCTGGCTACACCTTC.

The chain couples TRBV7-9 to TRBJ2-7; D perhaps matches TRBD2 (5 bases). The CDR3 extends over 15 amino acids. Germline CDR1 and CDR2: SEHNR and FQNEAQ (reference sequence). V was pared by 1 base and J by 5 bases, with 15 bases between. The chain's CDR3 is CASSLVASSLHEQYF. The CDR3 nucleotides read TGTGCCAGCAGCTTAGTTGCTAGCAGCCTGCACGAGCAGTACTTC.

Only a few counts were recorded for this clonotype. The J gene is TRBJ2-5, the V gene TRBV6-5, with unresolved D. Germline V gene lookup returns CDR1 MNHEY and CDR2 SVGAGI. The V end lost 3 bases, the J end lost 3 bases, and 11 bases lay between the germline ends. The CDR3 length is 14 residues. This chain's CDR3 is CASSYSPSKETQYF. Written as DNA, the CDR3 is TGTGCCAGCAGTTATTCACCTAGTAAAGAGACCCAGTACTTC.

This chain uses TRBV28 with TRBJ2-7; D gene uncertain. Deletions cut 3 bases from V and 3 bases from J, with 12 bases between. The CDR3 consists of 14 residues. CDR1 MDHEN and CDR2 SYDVKM come from the germline V gene. CDR3 in DNA: TGTGCCAGCAGTTTGGGGTCCTCCCTCTACGAGCAGTACTTC. Residues: CASSLGSSLYEQYF.

The chain uses TRBV11-2 and TRBJ1-2; unclear D gene. Trimming left V 2 bases short and J 0 bases short, with 7 bases between. Germline V gives CDR1 SGHAT, CDR2 FQNNGV. The length of the CDR3 is 14 residues. Here the CDR3 DNA reads TGTGCCAGCAGCTTAAACCGAGCTAACTATGGCTACACCTTC. Protein: CASSLNRANYGYTF.